This TCR beta chain originates from a study of molecular identifiers for immune sequencing clone quantification. This clonotype showed up many times. As yet, its antigen is unknown. Methods described previously, with TCR primers listed, were used for bulk TCR libraries. TCRdb passed the PCR reads through MiXCR, listing each CDR3 protein once. This table holds a few hundred thousand distinct CDR3 sequences, about a quarter found once. V was pared by 0 bases and J by 9 bases, with 9 bases between. This CDR3 has 12 residues. Per germline, CDR1 MGHRA and CDR2 YSYEKL. Naive CD8 sequencing libraries were generated from approximately 20,000 to 1,000,000 sorted cells, with 10%, 30% or 50% RNA as input. General observations from the study: Effector cells had over 99% of their molecules in clones above 20 RNA copies, while naive cells had under 1%.

This sequence was found in a human donor in good health. Some libraries in this study had Jurkat cell RNA spiked in. Specimen: naive CD8+ T cells from blood, with Jurkat cell RNA spiked in. Subset given: FACS-sorted CD8+CD4-CCR7+CD45RA+ naive T cells. The chain has TRBV4-1 and TRBJ2-7; no firm D call. This CDR3 is CASSQDQVGQYF. In DNA form, the CDR3 reads TGCGCCAGCAGCCAAGATCAAGTTGGGCAGTACTTC.